This passage covers 20 T cell receptor beta chains from one sample sequenced in a study of blood T cells in healthy people across ages (dated by TCRdb to the mid-2010s). To prepare the library, 5' RACE was applied. A second roughly 6 to 11 cycle PCR used a sample-barcoded 5' primer and a J-beta primer mix. The raw public reads went through TCRdb reprocessing: fastp at Q25, MiXCR clone calling, in-frame beta chains kept. Duplicate CDR3 protein sequences are folded into a single record with the most common DNA and genes. For this sample there are 1.8 million or so distinct CDR3 sequences; approximately 39% appear just once. The ten largest clonotypes hold around 23% of the sample. Sample: blood. These receptors were obtained from a human donor in good health.

The chain employs TRBV7-2 and TRBJ2-7; 8 bases fit TRBD1. CDR1 SGHTA and CDR2 FQGNSA come from the germline V gene. This CDR3 is built from 15 residues. J gave up 5 bases and V 1 base, and 7 bases lay outside the gene matches. The CDR3 is CASSLVDRGGDEQYF. DNA for the CDR3: TGTGCCAGCAGCTTAGTCGACAGGGGAGGAGACGAGCAGTACTTC. Variable domain in full (rest from reference TRBV7-2 and TRBJ2-7): GAGVSQSPSNKVTEKGKDVELRCDPISGHTALYWYRQSLGQGLEFLIYFQGNSAPDKSGLPSDRFSAERTGGSVSTLTIQRTQQEDSAVYLCASSLVDRGGDEQYFGPGTRLTVT.

The chain couples TRBV20-1 to TRBJ1-1; 8 bases agree with TRBD1. The V and J ends lost 0 bases and 8 bases, in that order; junction bases with no gene match: 5. Germline values: CDR1 DFQATT, CDR2 SNEGSKA (reference sequence). This CDR3 has 13 amino acids. For the CDR3, the DNA is TGCAGTGCTAGAGATCGAGGGGACAGGGAAGCTTTCTTT. Its translation: CSARDRGDREAFF.

V and J are TRBV5-4 and TRBJ2-1; the D gene is possibly TRBD2 (5 bases). The CDR3 is made up of 15 amino acids. Germline V gives CDR1 SGHNT, CDR2 YYREEE (reference sequence). V was trimmed by 4 bases and J by 3 bases, leaving 14 bases between them. Written as DNA, the CDR3 is TGTGCCAGCAGCCCCACAGCGGATGTCTACAATGAGCAGTTCTTC. Translating it yields CASSPTADVYNEQFF.

V and J are TRBV10-3 and TRBJ1-6; no reliable D call. The CDR3 covers 13 residues. V shed 7 bases and J shed 5 bases, with 9 bases lying between them. Germline CDR1 is ENHRY and CDR2 is SYGVKD. In DNA form, the CDR3 reads TGTGCCATCACTGAACGCGATAATTCACCCCTCCACTTT. It codes for CAITERDNSPLHF.

The rearrangement uses TRBV28 and TRBJ2-4, with 13 nucleotides matching TRBD2. The DNA matches TRBJ2-7 better at its end, which makes the J call doubtful. Germline CDR1 is MDHEN and CDR2 is SYDVKM. CDR3 size: 17 residues. The DNA for the CDR3 is TGTGCCAGCAGTTATACTAGCGGGGGGGTTGAGGCCTACGAGCAGTACTTC. Its translation: CASSYTSGGVEAYEQYF.

The J gene is TRBJ2-5, the V gene TRBV5-1; D is perhaps TRBD2 (6 bases). Germline V gives CDR1 SGHRS, CDR2 YFSETQ. The length of the CDR3 is 15 residues. The V end lost 0 bases, the J end lost 5 bases, and 14 bases lay between the germline ends. CDR3 amino acids: CASSLAGLRRETQYF. As DNA, the CDR3 is TGCGCCAGCAGCTTGGCGGGACTCCGTCGCGAGACCCAGTACTTC.

Comment on this clonotype: One end of the junction varies from germline; a read error may be responsible. This chain links TRBV10-2 with TRBJ2-1; the match to TRBD2 covers 13 bases. Germline V gene sequence: CDR1 WSHSY, CDR2 SAAADI. This CDR3 region has 15 residues. CDR3 sequence reads: CASSGLAGDYSEQFF. The DNA of the CDR3 is TGCGCCAGCAGCGGACTAGCGGGGGACTACAGTGAGCAGTTCTTC.

V is TRBV25-1 and J is TRBJ2-1; no clear D. Deletions cut 5 bases from V and 10 bases from J, with 12 bases between. Germline CDR1 is MGHDK and CDR2 is SYGVNS. The CDR3 spans 12 residues. CDR3 sequence (DNA): TGTGCCAGCAGTCCCACGGGCCTCGAGCAGTTCTTC. This encodes CASSPTGLEQFF.

The table lists this clonotype with a few counts. The chain links TRBV20-1 to TRBJ2-4, with 7 bases identical to TRBD1. CDR3 length: 15 residues. CDR1 is DFQATT and CDR2 is SNEGSKA in the germline V gene (reference sequence). Trimming took 2 bases from V and 2 from J; bases not matched to a gene: 6. The CDR3: CSARTGAESKNIQYF. CDR3 DNA sequence: TGCAGTGCTAGAACAGGGGCGGAATCCAAAAACATTCAGTACTTC.

This clonotype showed up just a few times. This rearrangement joins TRBV24-1 to TRBJ1-2; D gene unclear. Germline V CDR1 and CDR2: KGHDR, SFDVKD. This CDR3 has 13 residues. V lost 5 bases and J 6 bases, leaving 12 bases between the germline ends. The DNA of the CDR3 is TGTGCCACCAGTGGGTACGGATTCGATGGCTACACCTTC. As protein: CATSGYGFDGYTF.

The chain recombines TRBV12-3 or TRBV12-4 with TRBJ1-1; D gene unclear. This CDR3 is built from 14 residues. Trimming took 5 bases from V and 7 from J, leaving 17 bases between them. CDR3 DNA: TGTGCCAGCAGTCCAAAGAGGTACTCCCTTGAAGCTTTCTTT. Translating gives CASSPKRYSLEAFF.

In its sample, this clonotype was seen a few times. The chain carries TRBV12-3 or TRBV12-4 and TRBJ2-3; D remains ambiguous. With 6 bases removed from V and 2 bases from J, the gap between germline ends came to 12 bases. CDR3 length: 14 residues. This CDR3 is CASSSPSPTDTQYF. The DNA for the CDR3 is TGTGCCAGCAGCTCCCCGAGCCCCACAGATACGCAGTATTTT.

This clonotype has only a few counts. The chain recombines TRBV7-2 with TRBJ2-7; D ambiguous. The CDR3 has 15 amino acids. CDR1 is SGHTA, CDR2 FQGNSA, per germline. The germline V and J ends were trimmed by 3 bases and 3 bases, with 15 bases remaining between them. In DNA, the CDR3 is TGTGCCAGCAGCTTTTCAAACAATTGGCGCTACGAGCAGTACTTC. Translating it yields CASSFSNNWRYEQYF.

The J gene is TRBJ2-2, the V gene TRBV28, with 7 bases that match TRBD1. The V gene's germline CDR1 is MDHEN and CDR2 SYDVKM. The CDR3 loop spans 15 amino acids. Trimming at V came to 7 bases and at J to 4 bases, leaving 9 bases not matched to a gene. CDR3: CASTIQGSGTGELFF. The DNA for the CDR3 is TGTGCCAGCACCATACAGGGGTCGGGCACCGGGGAGCTGTTTTTT.

This clonotype was detected only once. The chain links TRBV24-1 to TRBJ2-3, with 10 positions matching TRBD1. With 7 bases clipped from V and 5 bases from J, the junction kept 5 bases outside the gene matches. The germline V gene has CDR1 KGHDR and CDR2 SFDVKD. This CDR3 is built from 14 residues. CDR3 bases: TGTGCCACCAGAAAGACAGGGGGCAAAGATACGCAGTATTTT. Translating it yields CATRKTGGKDTQYF.

The V gene is TRBV4-3, the J gene TRBJ2-1; 7 bases agree with TRBD2. The trim removed 0 bases at V and 0 bases at J, leaving 8 bases unmatched. Germline V lookup: CDR1 LGHNA, CDR2 YSLEER. The CDR3 is made up of 18 amino acids. DNA for the CDR3: TGCGCCAGCAGCCAAGATTGGAGCGGGGTCACCTCCTACAATGAGCAGTTCTTC. Translating it yields CASSQDWSGVTSYNEQFF.

A few counts support this clonotype. J is TRBJ2-7 and V is TRBV20-1, with 9 bases that match TRBD1. V was pared by 3 bases and J by 0 bases, with 3 bases of the junction left unmatched. CDR3 length equals 14 residues. Germline CDR1 is DFQATT and CDR2 is SNEGSKA (reference sequence). CDR3 sequence reads: CSASQGQGSYEQYF. In nucleotides, the CDR3 is TGCAGTGCTAGTCAGGGACAGGGCTCCTACGAGCAGTACTTC.

The chain links TRBV25-1 to TRBJ2-7; possibly TRBD2 for D (6 bases). The CDR3 totals 15 residues. V was trimmed by 6 bases and J by 1 base, leaving 16 bases between them. The germline gives CDR1 MGHDK, CDR2 SYGVNS. Here the CDR3 reads CASSEPGLRSYEQYF. CDR3 nucleotides: TGTGCCAGCAGCGAACCGGGACTGCGGTCCTACGAGCAGTACTTC.

In its sample, this clonotype was seen a few times. CDR3 loop: CASSSYTGDEQYF. The CDR3 region has the DNA TGTGCCAGCAGCTCTTATACAGGGGACGAGCAGTACTTC. J is TRBJ2-7 and V is TRBV11-2; 7 bases are shared with TRBD1. Germline V CDR1 and CDR2: SGHAT, FQNNGV. This CDR3 has 13 amino acids. V gave up 4 bases and J gave up 5 bases; unmatched junction bases: 5.

The rearrangement uses TRBV6-5 and TRBJ2-2, with 8 bases aligning to TRBD1. V shed 6 bases, J shed 10 bases, and the junction held 13 bases outside the gene matches. The CDR3 has 15 residues. Germline V gene data show CDR1 as MNHEY and CDR2 as SVGAGI. The CDR3 loop reads CASRQMDRTGQELFF. CDR3 bases: TGTGCCAGCAGACAAATGGACCGGACAGGGCAGGAGCTGTTTTTT.